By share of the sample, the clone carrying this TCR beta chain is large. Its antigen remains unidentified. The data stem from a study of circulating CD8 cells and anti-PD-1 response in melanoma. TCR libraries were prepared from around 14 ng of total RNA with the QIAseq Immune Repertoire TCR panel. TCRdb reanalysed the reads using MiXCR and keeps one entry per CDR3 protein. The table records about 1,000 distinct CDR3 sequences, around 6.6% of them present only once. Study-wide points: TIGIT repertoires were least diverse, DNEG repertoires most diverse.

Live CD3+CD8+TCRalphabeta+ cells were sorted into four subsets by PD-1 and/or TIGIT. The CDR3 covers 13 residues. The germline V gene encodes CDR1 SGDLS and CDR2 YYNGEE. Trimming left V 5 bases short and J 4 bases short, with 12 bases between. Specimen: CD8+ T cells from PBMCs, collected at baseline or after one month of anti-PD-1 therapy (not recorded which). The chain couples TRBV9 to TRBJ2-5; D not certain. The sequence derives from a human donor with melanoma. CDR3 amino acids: CASSSPPGETQYF. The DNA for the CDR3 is TGTGCCAGCAGTTCACCCCCGGGAGAGACCCAGTACTTC.